One sample yielded the 5 T cell receptor beta chains listed below, sequenced in a study of OX40 agonist ivuxolimab in advanced cancers. Sequenced by immunoSEQ multiplex PCR; TCRdb stores in-frame clones only, minus some. This sample has about 72,000 clones, with about 88% found just once. The sample in question was CD4+ or CD8+ T cells sorted from blood, obtained in a trial of the OX40 agonist ivuxolimab. These TCRs come from an adult with an advanced solid tumor such as melanoma, head and neck, liver or kidney cancer.

The chain has TRBV19 and TRBJ2-1, with D possibly matching TRBD1 (7 bases). From germline, CDR1 is LNHDA and CDR2 SQIVND (reference sequence). The V and J ends lost 1 base and 5 bases respectively, with 15 bases between them. This CDR3 is 16 amino acids long. CDR3 region: CASSIAVGGGNNEQFF. DNA of the CDR3: TGTGCCAGTAGTATAGCAGTTGGAGGGGGCAACAATGAGCAGTTCTTC.

This clone was seen a handful of times. The rearrangement uses TRBV10-2 and TRBJ1-5; 7 bases fit TRBD1. V lost 7 bases to trimming and J lost 2 bases; unmatched junction nucleotides: 14. This CDR3 spans 17 amino acids. Per germline, CDR1 WSHSY and CDR2 SAAADI. CDR3: CASTPTGALGGNQPQHF. CDR3 sequence (DNA): TGCGCCAGCACCCCTACAGGGGCTCTAGGGGGCAATCAGCCCCAGCATTTT.

In regard to this clone: At one boundary the junction diverges from the germline segment, which might be a read error. This chain joins TRBV19 and TRBJ1-5; D is uncertain. The CDR3 sequence is 14 residues long. Germline values: CDR1 LNHDA, CDR2 SQIVND (reference sequence). The CDR3 nucleotides are TGTGCCAGTATTATACCCGCTGGAGGTCAGCCCCAGCATTTT. It translates to CASIIPAGGQPQHF.

The rearrangement joins TRBV11-3 to TRBJ1-4, with D possibly being TRBD1 (6 bases). Germline CDR1 SGHNT, CDR2 YENEEA. Trimming took 0 bases from V and 15 from J, leaving 14 bases between them. The CDR3 is 13 residues long. CDR3 protein: CASSLEGTGALFF. DNA for the CDR3: TGTGCCAGCAGCTTAGAAGGAACGGGGGCTTTGTTTTTT.

This chain links TRBV7-8 with TRBJ2-1; D remains unclear. This CDR3 is 16 amino acids long. Trimming took off 2 bases at V and 4 bases at J, with 15 bases between the two ends. From germline, CDR1 is SGHVS and CDR2 FQNEAQ. For the CDR3, the DNA is TGTGCCAGCAGCTTAATGGGTAATGGCCTTTACAATGAGCAGTTCTTC. This sequence encodes CASSLMGNGLYNEQFF.